The 29 T cell receptor beta chains below come from one sample, sequenced in a study of T cell responses to AZD1222 COVID-19 vaccine. Only in-frame clones appear in the TCRdb table, and some are missing; sequencing was by immunoSEQ multiplex PCR. Among around 61,000 clones, 80% to 90% were seen once, and the ten largest hold approximately 15%. The source material was peripheral blood, sampled on day 0 of AZD1222 vaccination. The origin of the receptors is an adult in good health.

The CDR3 DNA reads TGTGCCAGCAGTGAATCGGGGTCTATGGACTATGGCTACACCTTC. Its protein is CASSESGSMDYGYTF. The chain is built from TRBV6-1 and TRBJ1-2; no reliable D call. The CDR3 spans 15 residues. Trimming removed 2 bases at V and 3 bases at J, with 13 bases between. CDR1 is MNHNS, CDR2 SASEGT, per germline.

This chain uses TRBV10-3 with TRBJ2-3; 10 nucleotides agree with TRBD2. J lost 2 bases, V lost 2 bases, and 10 bases had no gene match. The CDR3 is 18 residues long. Looked up from germline, CDR1 is ENHRY and CDR2 is SYGVKD. CDR3 residues: CAISEPGASGGNTDTQYF. CDR3 sequence (DNA): TGTGCCATCAGTGAGCCAGGGGCTAGCGGGGGCAACACAGATACGCAGTATTTT.

V and J are TRBV2 and TRBJ2-1; 8 nucleotides match TRBD2. The CDR3 has 15 amino acids. J gave up 7 bases and V 9 bases, and 14 bases lay outside the gene matches. The germline CDR1 and CDR2 sequences are SNHLY and FYNNEI. This CDR3 is CASTYGGAGLNEQFF. The CDR3 nucleotides read TGTGCCAGTACCTACGGGGGGGCCGGGTTAAATGAGCAGTTCTTC. Filled out from reference TRBV2 and TRBJ2-1, the complete variable domain reads EPEVTQTPSHQVTQMGQEVILRCVPISNHLYFYWYRQILGQKVEFLVSFYNNEISEKSEIFDDQFSVERPDGSNFTLKIRSTKLEDSAMYFCASTYGGAGLNEQFFGPGTRLTVL.

The gene calls are TRBV6-5 and TRBJ1-2; D gene ambiguous. The CDR3 has 13 residues. The germline V and J ends were trimmed by 8 bases and 7 bases, with 17 bases remaining between them. From germline, CDR1 is MNHEY and CDR2 SVGAGI. CDR3 protein: CASGPPGFLGYTF. CDR3 sequence (DNA): TGTGCCAGCGGTCCACCGGGGTTCCTTGGCTACACCTTC.

This clone was found once. The chain employs TRBV5-5 and TRBJ2-1; TRBD1 agrees at 9 bases. Germline V lookup: CDR1 SGHKS, CDR2 YYEKEE (reference sequence). The CDR3 has 15 amino acids. The trim removed 4 bases at V and 5 bases at J, leaving 7 bases unmatched. This chain's CDR3 is CASSPRTGDNNEQFF. The CDR3 region has the DNA TGTGCCAGCAGCCCGCGGACAGGGGACAACAATGAGCAGTTCTTC.

This clone appeared a single time. The chain links TRBV6-1 to TRBJ2-3; the D gene could be TRBD1 or TRBD2 (5 bases each). V shed 2 bases and J shed 4 bases, with 7 bases lying between them. The CDR3 covers 13 residues. Per germline, CDR1 MNHNS and CDR2 SASEGT. The CDR3 here is CASSEWGSDTQYF. CDR3 sequence (DNA): TGTGCCAGCAGTGAATGGGGGTCAGATACGCAGTATTTT.

This rearrangement joins TRBV2 to TRBJ2-6; TRBD1 matches at 7 bases. The CDR3 totals 15 residues. The ends lost 5 bases at V and 0 bases at J; junction bases unmatched: 1. The germline V gene encodes CDR1 SNHLY and CDR2 FYNNEI. DNA of the CDR3: TGTGCCAGCAGTCGACAGGGCTCTGGGGCCAACGTCCTGACTTTC. Amino acids: CASSRQGSGANVLTF.

The chain couples TRBV19 to TRBJ1-2; 9 nucleotides line up with TRBD1. Looked up from germline, CDR1 is LNHDA and CDR2 is SQIVND (reference sequence). The length of the CDR3 is 18 residues. J lost 0 bases, V lost 5 bases, and 13 bases had no gene match. Here the CDR3 reads CASSARTGTGLANYGYTF. The CDR3 bases are TGTGCCAGTAGTGCTCGTACCGGGACAGGGCTAGCTAACTATGGCTACACCTTC.

The chain combines TRBV4-2 with TRBJ2-5, with 13 bases lining up with TRBD2. This CDR3 contains 19 residues. Germline V gene lookup returns CDR1 LGHNA and CDR2 YNFKEQ. The V and J ends lost 1 base and 0 bases, in that order; junction bases with no gene match: 8. The DNA for the CDR3 is TGTGCCAGCAGCCAAGGGGGGATGGGACTAGCGGGACACCAAGAGACCCAGTACTTC. Translating gives CASSQGGMGLAGHQETQYF.

The V gene is TRBV7-9, the J gene TRBJ1-1; D is ambiguous. Germline V gene sequence: CDR1 SEHNR, CDR2 FQNEAQ (reference sequence). This CDR3 region has 13 residues. V was cut by 6 bases and J by 2 bases, with 10 bases left in between. The CDR3 loop reads CASREIENTEAFF. The CDR3 DNA follows: TGTGCCAGCAGAGAAATCGAAAACACTGAAGCTTTCTTT.

The rearrangement links TRBV5-4 to TRBJ1-2; TRBD1 agrees at 8 bases. The CDR3 runs 18 residues. Trimming removed 2 bases from V and 5 bases from J; junction bases left unmatched: 17. Germline assignment: CDR1 SGHNT and CDR2 YYREEE (reference sequence). The CDR3 here is CASSFLSGQVLLVYGYTF. CDR3 in DNA: TGTGCCAGCAGCTTTTTGTCGGGACAGGTTTTATTAGTGTATGGCTACACCTTC. Based on the CDR3 plus reference TRBV5-4 and TRBJ1-2, the full variable domain is ETGVTQSPTHLIKTRGQQVTLRCSSQSGHNTVSWYQQALGQGPQFIFQYYREEENGRGNFPPRFSGLQFPNYSSELNVNALELDDSALYLCASSFLSGQVLLVYGYTFGSGTRLTVV.

This clone counts as medium-sized (0.01 to 0.1%). The J gene is TRBJ1-1, the V gene TRBV10-3, with D hard to call. V was clipped by 0 bases and J by 4 bases, with 12 bases between them. The CDR3 consists of 15 residues. CDR1 is ENHRY and CDR2 is SYGVKD in the germline V gene. CDR3 sequence (DNA): TGTGCCATCAGTGAGTCGACTCAGGAGGGCACTGAAGCTTTCTTT. Protein product: CAISESTQEGTEAFF.

The chain links TRBV15 to TRBJ2-3, with 7 nucleotides matching TRBD2. In germline, CDR1 is LNHNV, CDR2 YYDKDF (reference sequence). J lost 2 bases, V lost 1 base, and 6 bases had no gene match. This CDR3 contains 16 residues. This CDR3 is CATSRGGGTYTDTQYF. CDR3 in DNA: TGTGCCACCAGCAGAGGGGGGGGGACCTACACAGATACGCAGTATTTT.

The chain uses TRBV6-2 or TRBV6-3 and TRBJ2-5; 9 bases agree with TRBD1. Trimming at V came to 5 bases and at J to 4 bases, leaving 8 bases not matched to a gene. This CDR3 has 15 residues. CDR1 is MNHEY and CDR2 is SVGEGT in the germline V gene. CDR3 nucleotides: TGTGCCAGCAGTGGGCCGGGACAGGGACGAGAGACCCAGTACTTC. Residues: CASSGPGQGRETQYF.

This chain connects TRBV11-2 to TRBJ2-5; tentative D call: TRBD2 (7 bases). Germline CDR1 and CDR2: SGHAT and FQNNGV. V dropped 8 bases and J dropped 3 bases, with 28 bases sitting between them. This CDR3 has 18 amino acids. The CDR3 coding sequence is TGTGCCAGCCGCAAGCGGGACCCCCTGACAGGCAAGAAAGAGACCCAGTACTTC. The encoded protein is CASRKRDPLTGKKETQYF. The full variable domain, completed using reference TRBV11-2 and TRBJ2-5, is EAGVAQSPRYKIIEKRQSVAFWCNPISGHATLYWYQQILGQGPKLLIQFQNNGVVDDSQLPKDRFSAERLKGVDSTLKIQPAKLEDSAVYLCASRKRDPLTGKKETQYFGPGTRLLVL.

The chain joins TRBV7-8 to TRBJ1-1; D is perhaps TRBD1 (5 bases). The CDR3 consists of 14 residues. CDR1 is SGHVS, CDR2 FQNEAQ, per germline. Trimming left V 1 base short and J 3 bases short, with 9 bases between. CDR3 amino acids: CASSLVGDYTEAFF. In DNA, the CDR3 is TGTGCCAGCAGCTTAGTGGGGGATTACACTGAAGCTTTCTTT.

The rearrangement uses TRBV6-1 and TRBJ1-6; a possible D gene is TRBD1 (5 bases). Per the germline V gene, CDR1 is MNHNS and CDR2 is SASEGT. There are 14 residues in the CDR3. V was cut by 1 base and J by 10 bases, with 11 bases left in between. CDR3 sequence (DNA): TGTGCCAGCAGTGAAGTGGGGGAAGGGTCACCCCTCCACTTT. Protein sequence: CASSEVGEGSPLHF.

The genes are TRBV4-1 and TRBJ1-1, with D possibly being TRBD1 (6 bases). CDR1 is MGHRA and CDR2 is YSYEKL in the germline V gene. The length of the CDR3 is 16 residues. The V end was cut by 3 bases, the J end by 1 base, with 15 bases between. CDR3 region: CASSHISGVGNTEAFF. For the CDR3, the DNA is TGCGCCAGCAGCCATATCTCAGGGGTTGGGAACACTGAAGCTTTCTTT.

CDR3 nucleotide sequence: TGTGCCAGTAGTATAGCGGGTGGGCTTATGGGCAATCAGCCCCAGCATTTT. It is translated as CASSIAGGLMGNQPQHF. The V gene is TRBV19, the J gene TRBJ1-5; no clear D gene. The CDR3 has 17 residues. Germline CDR1 LNHDA, CDR2 SQIVND (reference sequence). Trimming cost V 1 base and J 2 bases, with 15 bases left between them.

This clone has a handful of counts. The CDR3 region is CASSQEQGRNTEAFF. In DNA form, the CDR3 reads TGCGCCAGCAGCCAAGAACAGGGGCGAAACACTGAAGCTTTCTTT. The chain carries TRBV4-1 and TRBJ1-1, with 7 bases lining up with TRBD1. The CDR3 is 15 amino acids. Trimming took 0 bases from V and 2 from J; bases not matched to a gene: 3. Germline V gene data show CDR1 as MGHRA and CDR2 as YSYEKL.

This rearrangement joins TRBV6-5 to TRBJ2-5, with D hard to call. V gave up 10 bases and J gave up 2 bases, with 14 bases separating them. Germline CDR1 is MNHEY and CDR2 is SVGAGI. This CDR3 has 13 residues. This CDR3 reads CATSRAVQETQYF. The CDR3 coding sequence is TGTGCCACCTCCCGGGCGGTACAAGAGACCCAGTACTTC.

The chain recombines TRBV6-2 or TRBV6-3 with TRBJ2-3, with D perhaps TRBD2 (6 bases). CDR1 is MNHEY, CDR2 SVGEGT, per germline. CDR3 length: 15 residues. V was shortened by 2 bases and J by 3 bases, with 12 bases between the two germline ends. This CDR3 is CASSYGGTSTDTQYF. CDR3 bases: TGTGCCAGCAGTTACGGGGGGACGTCAACAGATACGCAGTATTTT.

The rearrangement uses TRBV2 and TRBJ2-1; TRBD2 might be the D (6 bases). Per germline, CDR1 SNHLY and CDR2 FYNNEI. Trimming took off 8 bases at V and 9 bases at J, with 23 bases between the two ends. The CDR3 has 15 residues. CDR3 in DNA: TGTGCCAGCGCCGGGGGAGTTCTTAGTAGGGGTGAGCAGTTCTTC. Encoded protein: CASAGGVLSRGEQFF.

In DNA form, the CDR3 reads TGTGCCAGCAGCCAAGGGCTTGGCATACAGAGCTCTGGAAACACCATATATTTT. Translated, it gives CASSQGLGIQSSGNTIYF. The chain joins TRBV14 to TRBJ1-3, with unresolved D. This CDR3 contains 18 residues. Germline loops: CDR1 SGHDN, CDR2 FVKESK. With 1 base removed from V and 0 bases from J, the gap between germline ends came to 16 bases.

The chain joins TRBV11-3 to TRBJ2-2; D ambiguous. This CDR3 contains 17 residues. Trimming stripped 4 bases from V and 0 bases from J, with 15 bases between. The germline CDR1 and CDR2 sequences are SGHNT and YENEEA. Here the CDR3 reads CASSSRSGPPNTGELFF. CDR3 sequence (DNA): TGTGCCAGCAGCTCCCGCTCAGGCCCCCCGAACACCGGGGAGCTGTTTTTT.

This clone was detected once. The V and J genes are TRBV2 and TRBJ2-5; 8 positions agree with TRBD1. V shed 0 bases, J shed 6 bases, and the junction held 6 bases outside the gene matches. Germline lookup yields CDR1 SNHLY and CDR2 FYNNEI. The CDR3 runs to 15 residues. The CDR3 reads CASSEAGTGGQTQYF. The CDR3 DNA reads as TGTGCCAGCAGTGAAGCGGGGACAGGCGGGCAGACCCAGTACTTC.

The V gene is TRBV6-5, the J gene TRBJ2-7; D gene ambiguous. Germline CDR1 MNHEY, CDR2 SVGAGI. This CDR3 contains 12 residues. Trimming removed 4 bases at V and 3 bases at J, with 7 bases between. CDR3 nucleotides: TGTGCCAGCAGTTCAGAAATCTACGAGCAGTACTTC. This sequence encodes CASSSEIYEQYF.

This clone was seen only a few times. The chain uses TRBV6-4 and TRBJ2-2; D not resolved. The CDR3 spans 13 residues. Germline values: CDR1 MRHNA, CDR2 SNTAGT. V was cut by 2 bases and J by 7 bases, with 8 bases left in between. The CDR3: CASSDRENGELFF. CDR3 in DNA: TGTGCCAGCAGTGACAGGGAAAACGGGGAGCTGTTTTTT.

This clone is judged medium-sized. The V and J genes are TRBV2 and TRBJ2-5; no reliable D call. Germline V gene sequence: CDR1 SNHLY, CDR2 FYNNEI. Trimming removed 6 bases at V and 4 bases at J, with 12 bases between. The CDR3 covers 13 residues. CDR3: CASSPDQAETQYF. CDR3 nucleotide sequence: TGTGCCAGCAGCCCGGACCAGGCAGAGACCCAGTACTTC.